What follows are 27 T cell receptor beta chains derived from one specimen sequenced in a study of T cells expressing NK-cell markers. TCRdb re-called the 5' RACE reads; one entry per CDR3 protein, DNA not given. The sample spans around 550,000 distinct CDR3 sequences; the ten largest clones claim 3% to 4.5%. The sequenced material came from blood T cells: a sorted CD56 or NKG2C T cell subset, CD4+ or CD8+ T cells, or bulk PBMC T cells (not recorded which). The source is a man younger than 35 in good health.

CDR3 loop: CASSLSLTSGEETQYF. The chain couples TRBV4-2 to TRBJ2-5; as DNA is missing, the TRBD2 call by TCRdb cannot be tested. The CDR3 has 16 amino acids. Germline V gene data show CDR1 as LGHNA and CDR2 as YNFKEQ.

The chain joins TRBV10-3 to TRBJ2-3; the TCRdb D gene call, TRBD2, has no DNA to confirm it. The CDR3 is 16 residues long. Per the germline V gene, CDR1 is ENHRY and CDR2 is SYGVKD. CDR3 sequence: CAISGQAGKNTDTQYF.

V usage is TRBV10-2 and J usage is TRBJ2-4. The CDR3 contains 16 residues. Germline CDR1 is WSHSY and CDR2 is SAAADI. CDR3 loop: CASSESERGAKNIQYF.

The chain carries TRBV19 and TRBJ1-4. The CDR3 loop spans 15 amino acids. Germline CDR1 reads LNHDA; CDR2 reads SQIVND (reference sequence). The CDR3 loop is CASSIRVFQYEKLFF. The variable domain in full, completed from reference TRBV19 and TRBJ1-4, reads DGGITQSPKYLFRKEGQNVTLSCEQNLNHDAMYWYRQDPGQGLRLIYYSQIVNDFQKGDIAEGYSVSREKKESFPLTVTSAQKNPTAFYLCASSIRVFQYEKLFFGSGTQLSVL.

CDR3 protein: CASSPGLVGTNGYTF. This rearrangement joins TRBV12-3 or TRBV12-4 to TRBJ1-2. CDR3 size: 15 residues.

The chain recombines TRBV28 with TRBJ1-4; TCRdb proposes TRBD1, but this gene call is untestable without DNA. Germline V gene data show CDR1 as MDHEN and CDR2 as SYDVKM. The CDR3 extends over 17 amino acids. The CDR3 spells CASSSPPGAVLNEKLFF.

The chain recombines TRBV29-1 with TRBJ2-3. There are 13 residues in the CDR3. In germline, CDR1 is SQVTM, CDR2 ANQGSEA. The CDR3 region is CSVEVPYTDTQYF.

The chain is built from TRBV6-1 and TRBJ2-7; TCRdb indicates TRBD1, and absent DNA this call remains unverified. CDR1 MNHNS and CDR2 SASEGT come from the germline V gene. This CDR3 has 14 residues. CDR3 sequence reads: CASSPLTGSYEQYF.

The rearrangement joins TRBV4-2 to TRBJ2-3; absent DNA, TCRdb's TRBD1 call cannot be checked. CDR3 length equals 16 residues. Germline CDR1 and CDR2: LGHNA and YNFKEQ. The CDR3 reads CASSQEAAQGRDTQYF.

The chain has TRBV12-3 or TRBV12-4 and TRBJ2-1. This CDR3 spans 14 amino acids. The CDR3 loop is CASSLGVAIYEQFF.

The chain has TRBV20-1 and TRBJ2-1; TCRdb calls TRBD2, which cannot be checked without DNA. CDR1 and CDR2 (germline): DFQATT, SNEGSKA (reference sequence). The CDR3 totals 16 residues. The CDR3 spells CSALSGGLGLNNEQFF.

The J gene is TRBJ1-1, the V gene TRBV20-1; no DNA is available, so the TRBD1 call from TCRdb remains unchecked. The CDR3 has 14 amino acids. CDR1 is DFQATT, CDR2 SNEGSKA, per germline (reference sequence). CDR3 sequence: CSASAQGPKTEAFF.

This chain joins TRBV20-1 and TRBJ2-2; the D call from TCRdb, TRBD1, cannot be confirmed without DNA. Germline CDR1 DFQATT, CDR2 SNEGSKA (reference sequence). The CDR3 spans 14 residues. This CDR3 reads CSAGSGTVVGELFF.

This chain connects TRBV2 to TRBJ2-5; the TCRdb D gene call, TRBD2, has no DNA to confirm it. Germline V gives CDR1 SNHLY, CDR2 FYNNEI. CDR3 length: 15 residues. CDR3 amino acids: CASGTGGRSSETQYF.

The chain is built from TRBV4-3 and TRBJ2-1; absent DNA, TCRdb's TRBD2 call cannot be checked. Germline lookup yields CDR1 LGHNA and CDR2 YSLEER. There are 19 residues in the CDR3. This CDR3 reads CASSQDLLTSGRAMDEQFF.

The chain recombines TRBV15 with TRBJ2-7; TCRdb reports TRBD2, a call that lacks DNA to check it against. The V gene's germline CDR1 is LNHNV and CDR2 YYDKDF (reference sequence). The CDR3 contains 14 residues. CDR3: CATSRVVAGDEQYF.

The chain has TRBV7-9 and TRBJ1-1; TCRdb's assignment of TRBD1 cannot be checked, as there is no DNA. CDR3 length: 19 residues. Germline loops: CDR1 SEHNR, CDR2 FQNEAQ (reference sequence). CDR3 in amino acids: CASSLVRYRPHLGNTEAFF.

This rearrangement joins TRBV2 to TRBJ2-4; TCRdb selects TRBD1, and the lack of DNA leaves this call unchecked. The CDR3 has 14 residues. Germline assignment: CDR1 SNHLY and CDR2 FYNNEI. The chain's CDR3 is CASLDSLAKNIQYF.

This CDR3 reads CSASVAGINSYNEQFF. The chain is built from TRBV20-1 and TRBJ2-1; TCRdb's D gene call, TRBD2, goes unchecked for lack of DNA. Germline loops: CDR1 DFQATT, CDR2 SNEGSKA (reference sequence). This CDR3 contains 16 residues.

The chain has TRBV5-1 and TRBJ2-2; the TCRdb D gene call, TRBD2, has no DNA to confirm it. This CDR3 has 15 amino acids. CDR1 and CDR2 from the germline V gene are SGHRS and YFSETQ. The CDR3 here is CASSLSGTSVGELFF. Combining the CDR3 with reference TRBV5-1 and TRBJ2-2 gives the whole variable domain KAGVTQTPRYLIKTRGQQVTLSCSPISGHRSVSWYQQTPGQGLQFLFEYFSETQRNKGNFPGRFSGRQFSNSRSEMNVSTLELGDSALYLCASSLSGTSVGELFFGEGSRLTVL.

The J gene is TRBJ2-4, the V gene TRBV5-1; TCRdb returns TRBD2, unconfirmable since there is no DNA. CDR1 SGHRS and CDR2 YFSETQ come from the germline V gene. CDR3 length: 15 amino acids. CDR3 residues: CASSGLADAKNIQYF.

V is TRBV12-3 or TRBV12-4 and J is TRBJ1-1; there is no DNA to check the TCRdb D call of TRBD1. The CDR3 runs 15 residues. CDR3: CASRRQGLTATEAFF.

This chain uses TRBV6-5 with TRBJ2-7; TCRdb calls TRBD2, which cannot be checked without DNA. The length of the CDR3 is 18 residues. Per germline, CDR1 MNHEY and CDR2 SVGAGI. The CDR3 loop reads CASRSSPHTSGSSYEQYF.

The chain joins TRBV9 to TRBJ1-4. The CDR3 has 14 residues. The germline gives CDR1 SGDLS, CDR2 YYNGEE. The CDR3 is CASSKGPGNEKLFF. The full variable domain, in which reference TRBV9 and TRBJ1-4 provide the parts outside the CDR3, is DSGVTQTPKHLITATGQRVTLRCSPRSGDLSVYWYQQSLDQGLQFLIQYYNGEERAKGNILERFSAQQFPDLHSELNLSSLELGDSALYFCASSKGPGNEKLFFGSGTQLSVL.

The CDR3 is CSAPRQDNEKLFF. The chain combines TRBV20-1 with TRBJ1-4. The germline gives CDR1 DFQATT, CDR2 SNEGSKA (reference sequence). The CDR3 consists of 13 residues.

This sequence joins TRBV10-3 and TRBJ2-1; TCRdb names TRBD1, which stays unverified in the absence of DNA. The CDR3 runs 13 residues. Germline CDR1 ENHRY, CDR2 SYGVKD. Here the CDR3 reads CAIFHPPNNEQFF.

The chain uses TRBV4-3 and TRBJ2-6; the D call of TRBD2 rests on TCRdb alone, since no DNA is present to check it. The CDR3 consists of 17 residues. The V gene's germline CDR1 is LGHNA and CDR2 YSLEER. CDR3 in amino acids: CASSPEAGFAGANVLTF.